The T cell receptor beta chain described here comes from a study of response to subunit inactivated influenza vaccine. This clonotype has only a few counts. The antigen is undetermined. Overall study findings and caveats: After each seasonal influenza vaccination, few new T cells are recruited, the authors suggested.

One entry per CDR3 protein, called by TCRdb with MiXCR from the RT-PCR reads. This table holds roughly 700,000 distinct CDR3 sequences, about 15% found once. Trimming cost V 4 bases and J 2 bases; bases outside gene matches: 10. CDR1 is MGHRA and CDR2 is YSYEKL in the germline V gene. The CDR3 is 17 amino acids. Specimen: PBMCs from blood, collected roughly 15 days before vaccination. The TCR originated in a man aged 50 to 59 who received an inactivated influenza vaccine. The gene calls are TRBV4-1 and TRBJ2-3; 9 bases agree with TRBD2. This CDR3 is CASSPRLSGGFTDTQYF. CDR3 bases: TGCGCCAGCAGCCCCCGATTGAGCGGGGGGTTCACAGATACGCAGTATTTT.